A selection of T cell receptor beta chains follows, all from one sample in a study of a mutant IDH1 vaccine in newly diagnosed glioma. Data came from immunoSEQ multiplex PCR; TCRdb stores just in-frame clones and leaves some out. The profile shows tens of thousands of clones, approximately 90% of them singletons. These TCRs' antigens remain unknown. The source was PBMCs, collected from a glioma patient whose treatment included an IDH1 peptide vaccine. These receptors originate from a man aged 50 or older with glioma. CDR3s include the opening cysteine and the closing phenylalanine or tryptophan. The order of the fields is D gene, J gene, V gene, clone size, CDR3 protein. A D gene is named only where the DNA matches it firmly. Where a row states a size, it is once, few, many or the class of an expanded clone; other rows omit it.

D: -; J: TRBJ2-7; V: TRBV29-1; size: -; CDR3: CSVTDNSYEQYF
D: -; J: TRBJ1-2; V: TRBV10-3; size: -; CDR3: CAIGIGGDYGYTF
D: -; J: TRBJ2-7; V: TRBV5-5; size: -; CDR3: CASSFTPGSPYEQYF
D: -; J: TRBJ1-4; V: TRBV11-2; size: -; CDR3: CASSFRGAIGEKLFF
D: TRBD2; J: TRBJ2-5; V: TRBV4-1; size: -; CDR3: CASSQAGSGGPQETQYF
D: -; J: TRBJ1-1; V: TRBV6-6; size: -; CDR3: CASSPGGGTTEAFF
D: -; J: TRBJ2-7; V: TRBV29-1; size: -; CDR3: CSASIGTYEQYF
D: -; J: TRBJ1-6; V: TRBV4-1; size: once; CDR3: CASSQRNTDNSPLHF
D: -; J: TRBJ1-2; V: TRBV2; size: -; CDR3: CASSELGRNYGYTF
D: -; J: TRBJ1-5; V: TRBV2; size: -; CDR3: CASSGSGSARHVYQPQHF
D: -; J: TRBJ1-3; V: TRBV6-5; size: -; CDR3: CASSLQVGDTIYF
D: -; J: TRBJ2-7; V: TRBV18; size: -; CDR3: CASSRAETYEQYF
D: TRBD1; J: TRBJ1-1; V: TRBV19; size: -; CDR3: CASRLGQGIEAFF
D: -; J: TRBJ1-3; V: TRBV7-9; size: -; CDR3: CASRSTGTANSGNTIYF
D: -; J: TRBJ1-1; V: TRBV4-2; size: once; CDR3: CASSQGGRRAEAFF
D: -; J: TRBJ2-4; V: TRBV11-3; size: -; CDR3: CASSLDPRNIQYF
D: -; J: TRBJ2-2; V: TRBV7-3; size: -; CDR3: CASSPYGVNGELFF
D: -; J: TRBJ1-4; V: TRBV30; size: -; CDR3: CAWRPGWANEKLFF
D: -; J: TRBJ2-1; V: TRBV10-3; size: -; CDR3: CAISLTGGGYNEQFF
D: -; J: TRBJ2-5; V: TRBV28; size: once; CDR3: CASSKTGRGDEETQYF
D: TRBD2; J: TRBJ2-4; V: TRBV18; size: -; CDR3: CASSPLAGTAKNIQYF
D: -; J: TRBJ2-7; V: TRBV29-1; size: -; CDR3: CSVVGGLYEQYF